This T cell receptor beta chain was identified during a study of blood T cell repertoires in COVID-19. About the study: T cells, B-cell-depleted T cells, or PBMCs supplied cDNA or gDNA.

The J segment lost 2 bases and the V segment lost 4 bases, leaving 9 bases of the junction unmatched. The CDR3 sequence is 15 residues long. Germline lookup yields CDR1 SGHRS and CDR2 YFSETQ. Source study methods: Scientists estimated how many nucleated cells there were by amplifying reference gene primers. Here immunoSEQ multiplex PCR was the method, and the copy in TCRdb shows in-frame clones only, minus some. Clonal size and the V and J genes are those of that table, whereas D and trimming came from the DNA. This sample yields roughly 91,000 clones, of which 65% to 85% are seen a single time; 10% to 12% belongs to the top ten.

V gene TRBV5-1 combines with J gene TRBJ2-7; 7 bases line up with TRBD2. The sample consisted of peripheral blood. This clonotype was sampled from a man between 65 and 79 years old with acute or convalescent COVID-19. For the CDR3, the DNA is TGCGCCAGCAGCAGAAGTTGGGGGGGAACCTACGAGCAGTACTTC. This codes for CASSRSWGGTYEQYF.